Reported below is one TCR beta chain. Its cognate antigen is unknown. PCR was performed using 60 Vbeta and 13 Jbeta primers. Measured with immunoSEQ multiplex PCR; TCRdb has only the in-frame clones, and not every one. The table shows some 150,000 clones, with 60% to 85% occurring only once. Despite likely unrecorded immune exposures, the donors were nominally healthy at the time of sampling. This entry comes from a study of cytomegalovirus exposure and HLA in healthy donors. Whole-study results and caveats: The study dropped some indistinguishable V segments, TRBV6-2 and TRBV6-3 among them. Among CMV-associated TCR beta chains, most appeared HLA-restricted in a later analysis. In a later analysis, DRB1 alleles had the most associated TCRs; HLA-C alleles the fewest.

Germline V gene data show CDR1 as LNHDA and CDR2 as SQIVND (reference sequence). The CDR3 spans 14 residues. The V gene end was trimmed by 4 bases and the J gene end by 9 bases; junction bases not matched to a gene: 7. Material for sequencing was PBMCs. The V and J genes are TRBV19 and TRBJ2-1; TRBD2 agrees at 9 bases. This TCR was sampled from a man aged 35 to 55 in good health and CMV-seropositive. This CDR3 is CASSRASGILEQFF. Written as DNA, the CDR3 is TGTGCCAGTAGTAGGGCTAGCGGGATTCTTGAGCAGTTCTTC.